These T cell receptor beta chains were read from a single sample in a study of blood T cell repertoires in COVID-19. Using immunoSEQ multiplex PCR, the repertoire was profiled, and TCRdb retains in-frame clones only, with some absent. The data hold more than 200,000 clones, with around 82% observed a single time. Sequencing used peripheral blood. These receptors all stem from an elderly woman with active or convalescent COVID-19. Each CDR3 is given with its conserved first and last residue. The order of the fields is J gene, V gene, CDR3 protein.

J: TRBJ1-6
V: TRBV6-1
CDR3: CASSELDPGNSPLHF

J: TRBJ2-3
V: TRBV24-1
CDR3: CATSDPAGGAPDTQYF

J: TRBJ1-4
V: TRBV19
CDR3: CASSIEGQGKKLFF

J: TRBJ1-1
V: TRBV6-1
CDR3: CASSEPQGLNTEAFF

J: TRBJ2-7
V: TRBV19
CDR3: CASSGQGPSEQYF

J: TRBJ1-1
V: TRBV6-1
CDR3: CASSDPRDSTMNTEAFF

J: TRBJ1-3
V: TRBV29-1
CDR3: CSGKSSGNTIYF

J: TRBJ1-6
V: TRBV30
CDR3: CAWSVRDGGYSPLHF

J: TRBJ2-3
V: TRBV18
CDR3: CASSPTVGQDTDTQYF

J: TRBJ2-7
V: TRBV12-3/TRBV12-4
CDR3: CASAQGYEQYF

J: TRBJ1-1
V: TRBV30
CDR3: CAWSALTGGVRTEAFF

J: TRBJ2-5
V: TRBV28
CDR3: CASSDLTGGRETQYF

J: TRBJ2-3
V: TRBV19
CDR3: CASSPLGQGFTDTQYF

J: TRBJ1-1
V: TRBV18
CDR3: CASSPAGVNTEAFF

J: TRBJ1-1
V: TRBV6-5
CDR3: CASSYTGDTEAFF

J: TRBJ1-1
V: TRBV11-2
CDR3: CASSLGTGNTEAFF

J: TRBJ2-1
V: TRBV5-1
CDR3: CASSDLSDYNEQFF

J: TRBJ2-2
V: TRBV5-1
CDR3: CASSTGVRTGELFF

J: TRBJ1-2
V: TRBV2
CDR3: CASRSGGTNYGYTF

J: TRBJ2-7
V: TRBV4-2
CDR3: CASSQEGSRGSYEQYF

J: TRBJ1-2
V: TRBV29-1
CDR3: CSVFGGETDGYTF

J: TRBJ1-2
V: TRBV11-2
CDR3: CASSEGQGGFGYGYTF

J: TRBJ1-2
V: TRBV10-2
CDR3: CASSEPGSHYGYTF

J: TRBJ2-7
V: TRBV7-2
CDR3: CASSFGTRAYEQYF

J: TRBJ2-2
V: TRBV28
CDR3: CASSLRLQGDGELFF

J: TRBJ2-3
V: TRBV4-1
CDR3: CASSLDTHSGRSDTQYF

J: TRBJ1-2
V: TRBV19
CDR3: CASNPDRASYGYTF

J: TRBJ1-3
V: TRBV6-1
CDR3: CASSETGTASSGNTIYF

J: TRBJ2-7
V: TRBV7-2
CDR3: CASRAPRGGAYEQYF

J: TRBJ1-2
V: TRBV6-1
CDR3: CASSEGTGVPNYGYTF

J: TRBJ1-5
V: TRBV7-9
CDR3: CASSLGSLSNQPQHF

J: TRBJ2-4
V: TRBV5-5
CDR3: CASSLASKNIQYF

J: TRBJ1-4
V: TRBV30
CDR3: CAWSGTGTNEKLFF

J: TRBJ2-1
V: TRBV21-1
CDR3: CASSKKGWGEAGDLRNEQFF

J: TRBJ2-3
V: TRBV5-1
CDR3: CASSRSLAGSGVTQYF

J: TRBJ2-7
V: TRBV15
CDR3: CATSRAGAGGSEQYF

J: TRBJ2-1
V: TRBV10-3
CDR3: CAIRDSINNEQFF

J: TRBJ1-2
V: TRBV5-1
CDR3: CASSLSAGGNYGYTF

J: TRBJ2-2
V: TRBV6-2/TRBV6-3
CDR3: CASSYSGGGLAGELFF

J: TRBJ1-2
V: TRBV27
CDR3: CASSSTTNYGYTF